These 21 T cell receptor beta chains share one sample of origin, sequenced in a study of patients and donors after allogeneic stem cell transplantation. TCRdb re-derived calls from the RT-PCR reads in MiXCR, one entry per CDR3 protein. Of over 130,000 distinct CDR3 sequences listed, about a third are singletons. What was sequenced was blood, either unsorted or a sorted T cell fraction (not recorded which). These receptors came from a human donor who was either an allogeneic HSCT recipient or a stem cell or donor lymphocyte infusion donor (not recorded which). It is not recorded whose cells these are; they may come from a transplant donor.

The table lists this clonotype with a few counts. The genes are TRBV12-3 or TRBV12-4 and TRBJ2-1; 8 bases agree with TRBD2. The CDR3 loop spans 13 amino acids. V dropped 7 bases and J dropped 6; count of bases not matched to a gene: 5. As DNA, the CDR3 is TGTGCCAGCAACCTCGGGGGGGCCAATGAGCAGTTCTTC. As protein: CASNLGGANEQFF.

The chain links TRBV7-9 to TRBJ1-2; D perhaps matches TRBD1 (6 bases). Germline V gene sequence: CDR1 SEHNR, CDR2 FQNEAQ (reference sequence). The CDR3 runs 14 residues. Between the trimmed V and J ends, which lost 6 bases and 3 bases, there was a span of 14 bases. The CDR3 loop is CASRPGQYDYGYTF. The DNA for the CDR3 is TGTGCCAGCAGGCCAGGACAGTATGACTATGGCTACACCTTC.

The CDR3 is CSASLVIGTGELFF. Here the CDR3 DNA reads TGCAGTGCTAGTCTAGTAATCGGCACCGGGGAGCTGTTTTTT. The chain uses TRBV20-1 and TRBJ2-2; D uncertain. From germline, CDR1 is DFQATT and CDR2 SNEGSKA (reference sequence). This CDR3 comprises 14 residues. V lost 3 bases and J 4 bases, leaving 12 bases between the germline ends.

This clonotype was found many times. V and J are TRBV12-3 or TRBV12-4 and TRBJ1-1, with 7 bases fitting TRBD1. CDR3 length equals 15 residues. The V and J ends lost 1 base and 6 bases, in that order; junction bases with no gene match: 8. As DNA, the CDR3 is TGTGCCAGCAGTTTAGGCGGGACAGTAGGCCCTGAAGCTTTCTTT. Residues: CASSLGGTVGPEAFF.

The CDR3 sequence is CASSYSAGPNTGELFF. CDR3 DNA: TGTGCCAGCAGTTACTCGGCTGGTCCGAACACCGGGGAGCTGTTTTTT. This chain uses TRBV6-5 with TRBJ2-2, with unresolved D. Trimming removed 0 bases at V and 0 bases at J, with 8 bases between. Germline CDR1 and CDR2: MNHEY and SVGAGI. The CDR3 is 16 amino acids.

In its sample, this clonotype was seen a few times. V gene TRBV3-1 combines with J gene TRBJ2-7; D might be TRBD2 (6 bases). Trimming stripped 4 bases from V and 6 bases from J, with 19 bases between. CDR1 is LGHDT and CDR2 is YNNKEL in the germline V gene (reference sequence). This CDR3 spans 15 amino acids. CDR3 DNA sequence: TGTGCCAGCAGCCCCCGGGGACGGGAGACGGGCGAGCAGTACTTC. Protein: CASSPRGRETGEQYF.

CDR3 residues: CASEYQTRMNTEAFF. In DNA form, the CDR3 reads TGTGCCAGCGAGTACCAAACGAGAATGAACACTGAAGCTTTCTTT. The chain links TRBV12-3 or TRBV12-4 to TRBJ1-1; the D is unclear. Deletions cut 8 bases from V and 0 bases from J, with 16 bases between. There are 15 residues in the CDR3.

The V call is TRBV12-3 or TRBV12-4, the J call TRBJ1-1; no clear D gene. V was cut by 2 bases and J by 5 bases, with 9 bases left in between. The CDR3 covers 13 residues. CDR3 protein: CASSLNVLTEAFF. As DNA, the CDR3 is TGTGCCAGCAGTTTAAATGTGTTGACTGAAGCTTTCTTT.

V is TRBV27 and J is TRBJ1-4; a possible D gene is TRBD1 (6 bases). Trimming stripped 6 bases from V and 0 bases from J, with 14 bases between. Germline CDR1 is MNHEY and CDR2 is SMNVEV (reference sequence). There are 16 residues in the CDR3. The CDR3 loop reads CASSQIGTSTNEKLFF. CDR3 coding DNA: TGTGCCAGCAGCCAAATAGGGACATCAACTAATGAAAAACTGTTTTTT.

There are a few counts of this clonotype. The V call is TRBV6-6, the J call TRBJ1-3; 8 bases align to TRBD1. Trimming cost V 6 bases and J 1 base; bases outside gene matches: 8. The CDR3 length is 16 residues. The germline V gene encodes CDR1 MNHNY and CDR2 SVGAGI (reference sequence). CDR3 residues: CASRVQGDESGNTIYF. CDR3 bases: TGTGCCAGCAGGGTACAGGGGGACGAGTCTGGAAACACCATATATTTT.

The gene calls are TRBV5-1 and TRBJ1-1; D not certain. From germline, CDR1 is SGHRS and CDR2 YFSETQ. The CDR3 is made up of 13 amino acids. Trimming pared 0 bases from V and 0 bases from J, leaving 3 bases between. CDR3 residues: CASSLDVNTEAFF. The CDR3 bases are TGCGCCAGCAGCTTGGACGTGAACACTGAAGCTTTCTTT.

The chain is built from TRBV5-1 and TRBJ1-3; D not resolved. The CDR3 has 12 amino acids. Trimming shortened V by 7 bases and J by 7 bases, and 12 bases separated the two germline ends. The germline gives CDR1 SGHRS, CDR2 YFSETQ. CDR3 sequence (DNA): TGCGCCAGCTTAACGAGGGTCAACACCATATATTTT. Amino acids: CASLTRVNTIYF. The whole variable domain, filled in from reference TRBV5-1 and TRBJ1-3, reads KAGVTQTPRYLIKTRGQQVTLSCSPISGHRSVSWYQQTPGQGLQFLFEYFSETQRNKGNFPGRFSGRQFSNSRSEMNVSTLELGDSALYLCASLTRVNTIYFGEGSWLTVV.

The J gene is TRBJ2-7, the V gene TRBV27, with D unresolved. The V gene's germline CDR1 is MNHEY and CDR2 SMNVEV (reference sequence). The length of the CDR3 is 14 residues. V lost 3 bases to trimming and J lost 0 bases, with 9 bases between them. CDR3 nucleotides: TGTGCCAGCAGTTTTGTGGGGAACTCCTACGAGCAGTACTTC. Translating gives CASSFVGNSYEQYF.

This clonotype was recorded a few times. The chain couples TRBV27 to TRBJ1-2; no clear D. V lost 0 bases and J lost 4, with 9 bases in between. Germline CDR1 reads MNHEY; CDR2 reads SMNVEV (reference sequence). The CDR3 sequence is 14 residues long. CDR3 in DNA: TGTGCCAGCAGTTTATCAGGGCTATCCTATGGCTACACCTTC. It is translated as CASSLSGLSYGYTF.

This clonotype was counted between two and nine times. This chain joins TRBV12-3 or TRBV12-4 and TRBJ1-6, with D perhaps matching TRBD1 (5 bases). Trimming removed 6 bases at V and 7 bases at J, with 10 bases between. There are 13 residues in the CDR3. CDR3 sequence: CASRAGFNSPLHF. The CDR3 DNA reads as TGTGCCAGCAGGGCAGGGTTCAATTCACCCCTCCACTTT.

This chain connects TRBV6-5 to TRBJ2-1; 7 positions agree with TRBD1. Germline assignment: CDR1 MNHEY and CDR2 SVGAGI. V was pared by 5 bases and J by 9 bases, with 10 bases of the junction left unmatched. The CDR3 length is 14 residues. CDR3 nucleotide sequence: TGTGCCAGCAGTCAACCCGTACAGGGGCGTGAGCAGTTCTTC. As protein: CASSQPVQGREQFF.

This clonotype has only a few counts. CDR3 in DNA: TGTGCCAGCAGCAACTGGACAGGGACAGGCTACGAGCAGTACGTC. Translation: CASSNWTGTGYEQYV. J is TRBJ2-7 and V is TRBV3-1; 8 bases line up with TRBD1. This CDR3 has 15 amino acids. Trimming cost V 5 bases and J 3 bases; bases outside gene matches: 9. Germline lookup yields CDR1 LGHDT and CDR2 YNNKEL (reference sequence).

The V call is TRBV12-3 or TRBV12-4, the J call TRBJ2-2, with D unresolved. The CDR3 consists of 16 residues. The V gene lost 3 bases and the J gene lost 3 bases, with 14 bases spanning the gap. The CDR3 region is CASSLFTPAHTGELFF. Written as DNA, the CDR3 is TGTGCCAGCAGTTTGTTTACACCCGCCCACACCGGGGAGCTGTTTTTT.

The table lists this clonotype with a count of one. The chain uses TRBV6-2 or TRBV6-3 and TRBJ2-7; D is perhaps TRBD1 (6 bases). From germline, CDR1 is MNHEY and CDR2 SVGEGT. This CDR3 has 12 amino acids. V was clipped by 7 bases and J by 4 bases, with 11 bases between them. CDR3 sequence: CASTRTVYEQYF. The CDR3 nucleotides read TGTGCCAGCACCCGGACAGTTTACGAGCAGTACTTC.

This rearrangement joins TRBV5-1 to TRBJ2-1; TRBD1 matches 10 bases. From germline, CDR1 is SGHRS and CDR2 YFSETQ. The length of the CDR3 is 14 residues. V was pared by 4 bases and J by 5 bases, with 3 bases of the junction left unmatched. CDR3 DNA: TGCGCCAGCAGCACCGGGACAGGGGACAATGAGCAGTTCTTC. Translating it yields CASSTGTGDNEQFF.

The chain employs TRBV5-1 and TRBJ1-3; D is unclear. V lost 0 bases to trimming and J lost 4 bases, with 8 bases between them. The CDR3 is 14 amino acids. Germline CDR1 SGHRS, CDR2 YFSETQ. CDR3 residues: CASSLEWGGNTIYF. DNA of the CDR3: TGCGCCAGCAGCTTGGAGTGGGGAGGAAACACCATATATTTT. Full variable domain (rest looked up from reference TRBV5-1 and TRBJ1-3): KAGVTQTPRYLIKTRGQQVTLSCSPISGHRSVSWYQQTPGQGLQFLFEYFSETQRNKGNFPGRFSGRQFSNSRSEMNVSTLELGDSALYLCASSLEWGGNTIYFGEGSWLTVV.